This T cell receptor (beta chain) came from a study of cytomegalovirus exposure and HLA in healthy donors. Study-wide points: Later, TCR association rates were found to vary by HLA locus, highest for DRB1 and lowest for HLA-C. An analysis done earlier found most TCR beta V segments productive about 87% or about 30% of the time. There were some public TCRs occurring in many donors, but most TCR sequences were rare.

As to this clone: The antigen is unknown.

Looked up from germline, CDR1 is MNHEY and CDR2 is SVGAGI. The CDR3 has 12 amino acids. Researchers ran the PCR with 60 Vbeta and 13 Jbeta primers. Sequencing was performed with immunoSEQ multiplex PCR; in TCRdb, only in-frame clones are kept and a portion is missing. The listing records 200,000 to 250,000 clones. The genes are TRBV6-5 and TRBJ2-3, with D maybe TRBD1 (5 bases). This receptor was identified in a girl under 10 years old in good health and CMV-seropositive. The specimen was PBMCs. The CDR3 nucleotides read TGTGCAGACAGACGCTGCACAGATACGCAGTATTTT. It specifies CADRRCTDTQYF.